These T cell receptor beta chains were read from a single sample in a study of shared clonotypes between healthy human individuals. Only in-frame clones appear in the TCRdb table, and some are missing; sequencing was by immunoSEQ multiplex PCR. The data show over 850,000 clones, 78% seen once. The sample was memory CD4+ T cells from PBMCs. The source of these receptors is a young man in good health. Some clones in this sample may be carry-over from other donors' samples. CDR3s leave out the opening cysteine and the closing phenylalanine or tryptophan. The D gene is left open where the match is weak.

v_gene,d_gene,j_gene,CDR3aa
TRBV19,NA,TRBJ2-7,ASSTQGGSYEQY
TRBV6-5,NA,TRBJ2-1,ASSPTGLYNEQF
TRBV11-3,TRBD2,TRBJ2-2,ASSLGPSRGRSTGELF
TRBV27,NA,TRBJ2-7,ASRRQLTPSYEQY
TRBV7-2,TRBD1,TRBJ1-2,ASSQARGHNYGYT
TRBV28,TRBD1,TRBJ2-7,ASSTSKTGNSEQY
TRBV11-3,TRBD1,TRBJ1-1,ASSQGTGPNTEAF
TRBV18,NA,TRBJ2-5,ASSPGGLVQETQY
TRBV7-6,NA,TRBJ2-6,ASSLALPGSGANVLT
TRBV11-1,TRBD1,TRBJ1-2,ASSLEAGGKYGYT
TRBV12-5,NA,TRBJ2-1,ASGLVRDQNNEQF
TRBV5-1,NA,TRBJ1-4,ASSLRPFNEKLF
TRBV9,NA,TRBJ2-5,ASSAGPTSAEETQY
TRBV10-2,TRBD2,NA,ASGTSGNYEQY
TRBV6-5,NA,TRBJ1-1,ARRKRGEAF
TRBV5-1,NA,TRBJ1-1,ASSQGHMNTEAF
TRBV4-3,NA,TRBJ2-5,ASSQEIGGLETQY
TRBV4-3,TRBD2,TRBJ2-1,ASSSGPAGGPGGSYNEQF
TRBV6-1,NA,TRBJ2-1,ASSAGRGSYNEQF
TRBV6-1,NA,TRBJ1-2,ASSDLLQGAYGYT
TRBV9,NA,TRBJ2-3,ASSVDLDTQY
TRBV5-1,NA,TRBJ1-2,ASSLEEGRGGYT
TRBV19,NA,TRBJ2-1,ASSIVGLAEQF
TRBV4-3,NA,TRBJ2-2,ASSQVKQGNTGELF
TRBV7-2,NA,TRBJ2-3,ASSSRPGPDTQY
TRBV28,TRBD1,TRBJ1-1,ASSSAGTGMKGEAF
TRBV27,NA,TRBJ2-7,ASSFRDGLYEQY
TRBV6-4,NA,TRBJ2-3,ASSDAGDTQY
TRBV29-1,NA,TRBJ2-7,SVEAYPYEQY
TRBV28,NA,TRBJ1-1,ASSLLGSTKVAF
TRBV28,TRBD1,TRBJ1-5,ASSSGGRNQPQH
TRBV5-4,NA,TRBJ1-2,ASSTPQRPAGGYT
TRBV5-1,NA,TRBJ2-6,ASSRQGQSEANVLT
TRBV28,NA,TRBJ2-7,ASSLNLDRDSTYEQY
TRBV6-1,TRBD1,TRBJ1-4,ASSKGQPNEKLF
TRBV6-5,TRBD1,TRBJ2-3,ASSSGQPTDTQY
TRBV19,NA,TRBJ2-5,ASSTGYQETQY
TRBV28,NA,TRBJ1-5,ASSLQGSSTKNQPQH
TRBV2,TRBD2,TRBJ2-1,ASTWLPAGEYEQF
TRBV19,NA,TRBJ1-1,ASSKPNPRSTEAF
TRBV4-3,TRBD2,TRBJ2-1,ASSQAGVGEGEQF
TRBV29-1,NA,TRBJ1-2,SVAMGGGLYGYT
TRBV28,NA,TRBJ2-4,ASSSLDGGAKNIQY
TRBV5-6,TRBD1,TRBJ1-1,ASSSGRGEEAF
TRBV6-1,TRBD2,TRBJ2-1,ASSAYTSGSYVDEQF
TRBV6-1,TRBD2,TRBJ2-7,ASSGPSGSGGEQY
TRBV9,TRBD2,TRBJ2-1,ASSAGGAYNEQF
TRBV19,TRBD1,TRBJ1-1,ASSRGGLVNTEAF
TRBV29-1,NA,TRBJ1-5,SVEVGAEGQPQH
TRBV11-2,NA,TRBJ1-3,ASSFTGGGNTIY
TRBV7-3,TRBD1,TRBJ2-5,ASSLGQGGQETQY